These 4 T cell receptor beta chains were sequenced from one sample in a study of T cells in Graves' hyperthyroidism and ophthalmopathy. Amplified TCR beta CDR3 regions came from RNA transcripts. A first-round RT-PCR of the TCR CDR3 used the HTBI primer set. Each CDR3 protein gets one entry after TCRdb re-called the multiplex PCR reads with MiXCR. The data contain roughly 750,000 distinct CDR3 sequences, approximately 16% of them seen just once; the ten biggest clones take up under 10%. The specimen sequenced was blood. The receptors come from a man younger than 35 with Graves' hyperthyroidism.

This clonotype has a count of ten or more. CDR3 sequence reads: CASSLSGVAKNIQYF. DNA for the CDR3: TGTGCCAGCAGTTTGTCGGGAGTAGCCAAAAACATTCAGTACTTC. The genes are TRBV28 and TRBJ2-4; D is perhaps TRBD2 (6 bases). This CDR3 comprises 15 residues. Germline V gene lookup returns CDR1 MDHEN and CDR2 SYDVKM. Between the trimmed V and J ends, which lost 3 bases and 0 bases, there was a span of 9 bases.

This clonotype was seen more than once but under ten times. The gene calls are TRBV6-1 and TRBJ1-1; TRBD1 aligns across 7 bases. Per the germline V gene, CDR1 is MNHNS and CDR2 is SASEGT. V shed 9 bases, J shed 1 base, and the junction held 8 bases outside the gene matches. The CDR3 runs 14 residues. The CDR3 DNA reads TGTGCCAGTAAGGGCGACAGGGAGAACACTGAAGCTTTCTTT. Its translation: CASKGDRENTEAFF.

This clonotype was recorded at least ten times. This rearrangement joins TRBV2 to TRBJ2-5; 11 bases agree with TRBD1. Germline values: CDR1 SNHLY, CDR2 FYNNEI. Trimming removed 9 bases from V and 5 bases from J; junction bases left unmatched: 5. The CDR3 is made up of 13 amino acids. CDR3 in DNA: TGTGCCAGAAGAGGGACAGGGGGGGAGACCCAGTACTTC. Protein sequence: CARRGTGGETQYF.

The chain combines TRBV7-9 with TRBJ1-2; unclear D gene. The CDR3 is 13 amino acids. Trimming removed 5 bases from V and 8 bases from J, with 15 bases in between. CDR1 SEHNR and CDR2 FQNEAQ come from the germline V gene (reference sequence). In DNA, the CDR3 is TGTGCCAGCAGCCTCGGCCCCGAGAGGGGCTACACCTTC. Residues: CASSLGPERGYTF.